This is a list of T cell receptor beta chains from one sample in a study of T cells in localized non-small cell lung cancer. Sequenced by immunoSEQ multiplex PCR; TCRdb stores in-frame clones only, minus some. In the table there are more than 2,000 clones, roughly 29% of which are singletons. The sequencing used normal lung tissue next to the tumor, collected before any cancer treatment. Source of these receptors: a female donor older than 55 with stage I squamous cell lung carcinoma. Both conserved end residues are part of each CDR3. The order of the fields is V gene, J gene, clone size, D gene, CDR3 DNA, CDR3 protein. The D gene is left open where the match is weak. Where a row states a size, it is once, few, many or the class of an expanded clone; other rows omit it.

TRBV6-4,TRBJ2-7,-,-,TGTGCCAGCAGCGATCACTACGAGCAGTACTTC,CASSDHYEQYF
TRBV6-8,TRBJ2-6,-,-,TGTGCCAGCACCCATCGTATAGGGGCTGGGGCCAACGTCCTGACTTTC,CASTHRIGAGANVLTF
TRBV7-4,TRBJ2-1,-,TRBD2,TGTGCCAGCAGCTTACGCCCTACTAGCGGGGGATACAATGAGCAGTTCTTC,CASSLRPTSGGYNEQFF
TRBV28,TRBJ2-1,-,TRBD1,TGTGCCAGCAGCAAATTACAGGGGGCGCAAGAGCAGTTCTTC,CASSKLQGAQEQFF
TRBV6-8,TRBJ2-5,large,TRBD2,TGTGCCAGCAGTTCCCATACTAGCGGGGGGGGGACCCAGTACTTC,CASSSHTSGGGTQYF
TRBV25-1,TRBJ2-7,-,-,TGTGCCAGCAGTGCCCCCAGCGGCTACGAGCAGTACTTC,CASSAPSGYEQYF
TRBV5-1,TRBJ2-1,few,TRBD2,TGCGCCAGCAGGGTGGGGGAGGGCCGGGAAGAGCAGTTCTTC,CASRVGEGREEQFF
TRBV9,TRBJ1-2,-,TRBD1,TGTGCCAGCAGCGCCGGGACAGGGGTAGGGCTCTATGGCTACACCTTC,CASSAGTGVGLYGYTF
TRBV2,TRBJ2-2,-,-,TGTGCCAGCAGGCAGGGCACCGGGGAGCTGTTTTTT,CASRQGTGELFF
TRBV15,TRBJ2-5,large,TRBD2,TGTGCCACCAGCTTCGGACTAGCGGGAGCTGGAGAGACCCAGTACTTC,CATSFGLAGAGETQYF
TRBV19,TRBJ2-2,-,TRBD1,TGTGCCAGTAGCAGAGGGACAGGCGGTCCCGGGGAGCTGTTTTTT,CASSRGTGGPGELFF
TRBV11-3,TRBJ2-1,many,TRBD2,TGTGCCAGCAGCCCCACGGGACTAGCCGCATTTGGTGAGCAGTTCTTC,CASSPTGLAAFGEQFF
TRBV6-8,TRBJ1-3,-,-,TGTGCCAGCATTATCACAGGGTCTGCCATATATTTT,CASIITGSAIYF
TRBV10-2,TRBJ1-4,-,-,TGCGCCAGCAGTGAACCGGATGGAGAGGGTAATGAAAAACTGTTTTTT,CASSEPDGEGNEKLFF
TRBV6-8,TRBJ2-1,-,TRBD2,TGTGCCATCAGTGCCCCCCTAGCGGGAGCCGGCAACAATGAGCAGTTCTTC,CAISAPLAGAGNNEQFF
TRBV29-1,TRBJ1-6,-,-,TGCAGCGTCCTCTGTCTCCGCGAAAGCTCCTATAATTCACCCCTCCACTTT,CSVLCLRESSYNSPLHF
TRBV12-5,TRBJ2-3,medium-sized,-,TGTGCCAGCACCCGATTGTCAGATACGCAGTATTTT,CASTRLSDTQYF
TRBV6-8,TRBJ2-3,few,-,TGTGCCAGCAGTTACTCATTTTCAGGGGCTGGCACAGATACGCAGTATTTT,CASSYSFSGAGTDTQYF
TRBV19,TRBJ1-1,-,-,TGTGCCAGTAGTATGCGCCCCCGGCCTCCTCTCATGAACACTGAAGCTTTCTTT,CASSMRPRPPLMNTEAFF
TRBV28,TRBJ1-1,-,-,TGTGCCAGCAGCTCTACTCCGGGGGCGCCGAACACTGAAGCTTTCTTT,CASSSTPGAPNTEAFF
TRBV19,TRBJ2-1,-,-,TGTGCCAGTAGTATAGGGAAGGGACAACGGGAAATTTTTGTAATCGTGGGTGAGCAGTTCTTC,CASSIGKGQREIFVIVGEQFF
TRBV6-8,TRBJ1-5,-,-,TGTGCCAGCAGTTACTCGGGCAGACCTGAAGCCCAGCATTTT,CASSYSGRPEAQHF
TRBV25-1,TRBJ1-3,-,-,TGTGCCAGCAGCAGGGGCGAAGGGGCTGGAAACACCATATATTTT,CASSRGEGAGNTIYF
TRBV11-3,TRBJ1-3,-,-,TGTGCCAGCAGCCAATCCAAAGGTCGCCTAAACACCATATATTTT,CASSQSKGRLNTIYF
TRBV9,TRBJ2-3,medium-sized,-,TGTGCCAGCAGCGTCGCTGGGAGGAACACAGATACGCAGTATTTT,CASSVAGRNTDTQYF
TRBV9,TRBJ1-5,-,-,TGTGCCAGCAGCGTCTCTACGGGGCAGGGTCAGCCCCAGCATTTT,CASSVSTGQGQPQHF
TRBV9,TRBJ1-2,-,-,TGTGCCAGCAGCGTAGACGGGTACACAGGCTACACCTTC,CASSVDGYTGYTF
TRBV6-8,TRBJ1-1,-,-,TGTGCCAGCAGTCGTAACTCTTACACTGAAGCTTTCTTT,CASSRNSYTEAFF
TRBV18,TRBJ2-5,-,TRBD1,TGTGCCAGCTCGACCGGGACAGCAGAGACCCAGTACTTC,CASSTGTAETQYF
TRBV25-1,TRBJ1-2,-,TRBD1,TGTGCCAGCAGTGGACCACAGGGGGCGGGGGACTATGGCTACACCTTC,CASSGPQGAGDYGYTF
TRBV1,TRBJ1-3,-,-,TGCGCCAGCAGACGTTCCTTGGGCTCTGGAAACACCATATATTTT,CASRRSLGSGNTIYF
TRBV11-3,TRBJ1-1,-,-,TGTGCCAGCAGACCCGACATTATGAACACTGAAGCTTTCTTT,CASRPDIMNTEAFF
TRBV9,TRBJ1-4,large,-,TGTGCCAGCAGCGTTCGAGGTACAACTAATGAAAAACTGTTTTTT,CASSVRGTTNEKLFF
TRBV28,TRBJ1-4,-,-,TGTGCCAGCAGTTTACTCCCCGGTGGTGAAAAACTGTTTTTT,CASSLLPGGEKLFF
TRBV19,TRBJ1-5,-,TRBD1,TGTGCCAGTAGACCGACAGGGGGGCATCAGCCCCAGCATTTT,CASRPTGGHQPQHF
TRBV19,TRBJ2-5,-,TRBD2,TGTGCCAGTAGTCCGCAGGGTAGCGGGAGATCAGAGACCCAGTACTTC,CASSPQGSGRSETQYF
TRBV30,TRBJ1-4,-,-,TGTGCCTGGAGTGTAGGGAGGATTCCAACTAATGAAAAACTGTTTTTT,CAWSVGRIPTNEKLFF
TRBV14,TRBJ1-6,-,-,TGTGCCAGCAGCTACCAGGTTTCACCCCTCCACTTT,CASSYQVSPLHF
TRBV6-8,TRBJ1-2,-,-,TGTGCCAGCAGAGGACGCGGGGGACTTAACTATGGCTACACCTTC,CASRGRGGLNYGYTF
TRBV19,TRBJ1-2,-,-,TGTGCCAGTAGTATCGGAGGGAACTATGGCTACACCTTC,CASSIGGNYGYTF
TRBV6-8,TRBJ1-5,medium-sized,-,TGTGCCAGCAGTTACGGGGGGTCACGCAATCAGCCCCAGCATTTT,CASSYGGSRNQPQHF
TRBV9,TRBJ1-2,medium-sized,-,TGTGCCAGCAGCGTAAGGGCCGCGGCAAACTATGGCTACACCTTC,CASSVRAAANYGYTF
TRBV18,TRBJ1-1,once,-,TGTGCCAGCTCACCACAGGCGCTGAACACTGAAGCTTTCTTT,CASSPQALNTEAFF
TRBV27,TRBJ1-1,few,-,TGTGCCAGCAGTAGAGGGGCCGTGAACACTGAAGCTTTCTTT,CASSRGAVNTEAFF
TRBV14,TRBJ1-2,-,-,TGTGCCAGCAGCCAAGATCACAGGTCCGACACCTTC,CASSQDHRSDTF
TRBV19,TRBJ2-3,-,TRBD2,TGTGCCAGTAGCAGGGCGGGGGAGCCTATAGATACGCAGTATTTT,CASSRAGEPIDTQYF
TRBV11-3,TRBJ2-6,medium-sized,-,TGTGCCAGCAGCTTGGAAGGGACTGGGGCCAACGTCCTGACTTTC,CASSLEGTGANVLTF
TRBV11-3,TRBJ2-1,-,-,TGTGCCAGCAGCTTAGGGGGAGGGACATACAATGAGCAGTTCTTC,CASSLGGGTYNEQFF
TRBV28,TRBJ1-1,few,-,TGTGCCAGCAGTTCCCGTCGACAGGCTATGATGAACACTGAAGCTTTCTTT,CASSSRRQAMMNTEAFF
TRBV25-1,TRBJ1-1,-,TRBD1,TGTGCCAGCAGTCCCACCCTGGACAGGGGGGCCGCGGTGGAAGCTTTCTTT,CASSPTLDRGAAVEAFF
TRBV11-1,TRBJ2-5,few,-,TGTGCCAGCAGCTCCCTCCCCCTAGCGTGGGGAGAGACCCAGTACTTC,CASSSLPLAWGETQYF
TRBV28,TRBJ1-5,large,TRBD1,TGTGCCAGCAGTTTCTTGGAGGGGACAGGGGGAAGGAAGCAGCCCCAGCATTTT,CASSFLEGTGGRKQPQHF
TRBV6-7,TRBJ1-2,-,-,TGTGCCAGCACCACCTCGGGGAGTTTTTATGGCTACACCTTC,CASTTSGSFYGYTF
TRBV6-8,TRBJ2-3,medium-sized,TRBD2,TGTGCCAGCAGTCTCGGACTAGCGGGTTCCTCAGATACGCAGTATTTT,CASSLGLAGSSDTQYF
TRBV14,TRBJ2-3,-,-,TGTGCCAGCAGCCAAGGGGCCAGAAGCACAGATACGCAGTATTTT,CASSQGARSTDTQYF
TRBV19,TRBJ1-2,-,-,TGTGCCAGTAGTATAGATATCCGGCGTTCTAACTATGGCTACACCTTC,CASSIDIRRSNYGYTF
TRBV6-8,TRBJ1-5,once,TRBD1,TGTGCCAGCAGGGGAACAGGGGAAGGACAGCCCCAGCATTTT,CASRGTGEGQPQHF
TRBV11-3,TRBJ2-3,-,-,TGTGCCAGCAGCTTAGAAGGGGTTAGCACAGATACGCAGTATTTT,CASSLEGVSTDTQYF
TRBV14,TRBJ2-5,-,TRBD2,TGTGCCAGCAGCCGCGACCTAGCGGAGGAGACCCAGTACTTC,CASSRDLAEETQYF